This entry describes one T cell receptor beta chain. The source of the sample is a study of blood T cell repertoires in COVID-19. Study-level background: Acute and convalescent COVID-19 specimens originated in the United States, Italy and Spain.

Methods used by the authors: Reference gene primer amplification yielded estimated nucleated cell counts. Using immunoSEQ multiplex PCR, the repertoire was profiled, and TCRdb retains in-frame clones only, with some absent. That table is the source of V, J and clone size, and D and trimming were worked out from the DNA. The profile shows around 99,000 clones, around 83% of them singletons. Germline assignment: CDR1 KGHSH and CDR2 LQKENI. This CDR3 contains 18 residues. V was shortened by 1 base and J by 1 base, with 19 bases between the two germline ends. The V call is TRBV18, the J call TRBJ1-1, with unresolved D. Sequenced material: peripheral blood. This receptor was taken from a woman older than 75 with active or convalescent COVID-19. The CDR3 region is CASSPLPRALIGNTEAFF. The CDR3 DNA is TGTGCCAGCTCACCACTTCCGAGGGCCCTGATCGGGAACACTGAAGCTTTCTTT.